Each of the 8 T cell receptor beta chains below was sequenced from the same sample in a study of glioma-infiltrating T cells. Using RNA template, CDR3s of TCR alpha and beta were amplified with iRepertoire arm-PCR. Via MiXCR, TCRdb re-called the multiplex PCR reads, giving one row per CDR3 protein. The profile shows 85,000 to 110,000 distinct CDR3 sequences, about 30% of them singletons. The sequencing input was glioma tissue, nonneoplastic brain tissue, or PBMCs (not recorded which). These TCRs come from a human donor with low-grade glioma or glioblastoma, undergoing nonglioma brain surgery, or in good health (not recorded which).

This clonotype was counted only a few times. The chain joins TRBV7-2 to TRBJ2-7; D might be TRBD1 (7 bases). Germline V gene sequence: CDR1 SGHTA, CDR2 FQGNSA. This CDR3 region has 14 residues. V was shortened by 5 bases and J by 0 bases, with 11 bases between the two germline ends. CDR3 region: CASSQGGISYEQYF. The CDR3 DNA reads as TGTGCCAGCAGCCAGGGGGGCATCTCCTACGAGCAGTACTTC.

This clonotype appeared many times. A read error may account for a junction end that differs from germline. The V call is TRBV28, the J call TRBJ2-7; weak D call: TRBD1 (5 bases). CDR3 size: 14 residues. Germline loops: CDR1 MDHEN, CDR2 SYDVKM. For the CDR3, the DNA is TGTGCCAGCAGCACCCCGACACAGCCAGGGAAGGATGGATTC. Protein: CASSTPTQPGKDGF.

The table lists this clonotype with many counts. Here the CDR3 reads CASSRVNSYEQYF. CDR3 DNA: TGTGCCAGCAGTAGAGTAAACTCCTACGAGCAGTACTTC. The chain combines TRBV27 with TRBJ2-7, with D unclear. CDR1 is MNHEY and CDR2 is SMNVEV in the germline V gene (reference sequence). CDR3 length: 13 residues. Between the trimmed V and J ends, which lost 5 bases and 0 bases, there was a span of 8 bases.

This clonotype showed up many times. This chain joins TRBV20-1 and TRBJ2-7; 7 nucleotides match TRBD1. Germline CDR1 reads DFQATT; CDR2 reads SNEGSKA (reference sequence). The junction had 6 bases not matched to a gene; V was cut back by 6 bases and J by 1 base. The CDR3 covers 13 residues. CDR3 sequence reads: CSAKRGQSYEQYF. Here the CDR3 DNA reads TGCAGTGCAAAAAGGGGACAGTCCTACGAGCAGTACTTC.

There are many counts of this clonotype. V and J are TRBV4-3 and TRBJ2-5; 7 bases are a match to TRBD1. Germline CDR1 is LGHNA and CDR2 is YSLEER. The CDR3 is 14 amino acids. The J segment lost 1 base and the V segment lost 4 bases, leaving 3 bases of the junction unmatched. The CDR3 loop is CASSPRTGQETQYF. Written as DNA, the CDR3 is TGCGCCAGCAGCCCAAGGACAGGCCAAGAGACCCAGTACTTC.

This clonotype showed up just a few times. This chain uses TRBV5-1 with TRBJ1-1; a possible D gene is TRBD1 (6 bases). This CDR3 has 15 residues. The germline CDR1 and CDR2 sequences are SGHRS and YFSETQ. V lost 1 base, J lost 1 base, and 11 bases lay in between. Here the CDR3 reads CASSLRGAKNTEAFF. The CDR3 DNA is TGCGCCAGCAGCTTGAGGGGGGCGAAGAACACTGAAGCTTTCTTT.

In this sample, this clonotype turned up many times. This chain joins TRBV27 and TRBJ2-7; D gene uncertain. Looked up from germline, CDR1 is MNHEY and CDR2 is SMNVEV (reference sequence). V lost 4 bases to trimming and J lost 0 bases, with 10 bases between them. The CDR3 totals 14 residues. CDR3 DNA sequence: TGTGCCAGCAGTTCGATAACTGGCTCCTACGAGCAGTACTTC. Translation gives CASSSITGSYEQYF.

This clonotype was seen ten or more times. The chain is built from TRBV20-1 and TRBJ2-7, with D perhaps matching TRBD1 (5 bases). With 6 bases removed from V and 3 bases from J, the gap between germline ends came to 9 bases. The CDR3 sequence is 11 residues long. CDR1 is DFQATT and CDR2 is SNEGSKA in the germline V gene (reference sequence). The CDR3 loop is CSASDSYEQYF. CDR3 nucleotide sequence: TGCAGTGCATCAGACAGCTACGAGCAGTACTTC.